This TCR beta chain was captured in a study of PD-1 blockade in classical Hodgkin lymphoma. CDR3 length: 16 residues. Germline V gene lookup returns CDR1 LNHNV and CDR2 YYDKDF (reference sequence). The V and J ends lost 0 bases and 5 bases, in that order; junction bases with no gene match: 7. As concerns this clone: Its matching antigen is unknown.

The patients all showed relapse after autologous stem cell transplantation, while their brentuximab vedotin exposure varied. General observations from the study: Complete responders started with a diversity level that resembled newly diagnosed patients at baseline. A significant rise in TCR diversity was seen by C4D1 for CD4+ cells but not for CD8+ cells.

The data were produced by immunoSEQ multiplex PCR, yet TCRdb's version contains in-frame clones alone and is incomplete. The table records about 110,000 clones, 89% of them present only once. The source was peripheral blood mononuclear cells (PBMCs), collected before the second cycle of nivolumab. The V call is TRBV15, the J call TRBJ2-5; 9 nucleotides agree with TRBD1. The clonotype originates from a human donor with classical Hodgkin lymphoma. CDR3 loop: CATSRDWTGAGETQYF. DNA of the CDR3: TGTGCCACCAGCAGAGATTGGACAGGGGCGGGCGAGACCCAGTACTTC.